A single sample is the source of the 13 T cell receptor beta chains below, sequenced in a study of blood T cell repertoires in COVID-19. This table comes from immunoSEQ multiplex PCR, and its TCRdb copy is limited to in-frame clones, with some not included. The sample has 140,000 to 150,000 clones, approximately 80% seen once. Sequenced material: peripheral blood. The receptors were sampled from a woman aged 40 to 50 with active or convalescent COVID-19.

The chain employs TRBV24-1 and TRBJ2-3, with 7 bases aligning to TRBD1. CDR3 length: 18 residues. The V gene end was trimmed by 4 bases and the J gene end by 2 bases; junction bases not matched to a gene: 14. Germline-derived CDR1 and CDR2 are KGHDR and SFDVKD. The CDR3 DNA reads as TGTGCCACCAGTGACTCCGCCTGGACAGGATCCCACACAGATACGCAGTATTTT. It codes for CATSDSAWTGSHTDTQYF.

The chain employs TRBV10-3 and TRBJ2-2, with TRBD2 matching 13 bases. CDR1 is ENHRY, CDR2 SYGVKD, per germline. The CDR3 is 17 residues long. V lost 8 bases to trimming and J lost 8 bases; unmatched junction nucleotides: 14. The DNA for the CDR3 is TGTGCCATCCAAGGACTAGCGGGAGTTGCCCCGAGGGGGGAGCTGTTTTTT. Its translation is CAIQGLAGVAPRGELFF.

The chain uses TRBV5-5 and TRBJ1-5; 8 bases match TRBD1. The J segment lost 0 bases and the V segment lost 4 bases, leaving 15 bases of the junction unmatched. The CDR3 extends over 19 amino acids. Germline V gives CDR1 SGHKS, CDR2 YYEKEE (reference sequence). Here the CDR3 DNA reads TGTGCCAGCAGCCCCGTATTGGCAGGGGGCTCTCTTAGCAATCAGCCCCAGCATTTT. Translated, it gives CASSPVLAGGSLSNQPQHF.

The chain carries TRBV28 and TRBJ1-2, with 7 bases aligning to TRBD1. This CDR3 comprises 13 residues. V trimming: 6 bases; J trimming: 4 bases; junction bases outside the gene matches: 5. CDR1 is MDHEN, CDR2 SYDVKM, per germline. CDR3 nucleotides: TGTGCCAGCAGGCGACGGGACAGCTATGGCTACACCTTC. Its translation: CASRRRDSYGYTF.

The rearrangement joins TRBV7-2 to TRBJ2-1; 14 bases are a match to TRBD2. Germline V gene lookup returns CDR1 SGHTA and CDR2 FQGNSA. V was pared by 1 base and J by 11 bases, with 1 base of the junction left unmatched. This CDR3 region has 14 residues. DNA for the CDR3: TGTGCCAGCAGCTTAGGACTAGCGGGGGGGAAGCAGTTCTTC. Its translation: CASSLGLAGGKQFF.

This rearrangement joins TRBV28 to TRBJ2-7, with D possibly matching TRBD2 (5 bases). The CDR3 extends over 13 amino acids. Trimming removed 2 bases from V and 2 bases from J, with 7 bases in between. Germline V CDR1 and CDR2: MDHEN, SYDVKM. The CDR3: CASSLREPYEQYF. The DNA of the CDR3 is TGTGCCAGCAGTTTAAGGGAGCCCTACGAGCAGTACTTC.

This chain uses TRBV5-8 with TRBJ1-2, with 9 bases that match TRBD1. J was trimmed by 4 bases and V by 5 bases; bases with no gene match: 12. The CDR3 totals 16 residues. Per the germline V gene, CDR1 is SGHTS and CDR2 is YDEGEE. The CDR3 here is CASSHWTGEPSYGYTF. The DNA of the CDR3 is TGTGCCAGCAGTCATTGGACAGGGGAGCCCAGCTATGGCTACACCTTC.

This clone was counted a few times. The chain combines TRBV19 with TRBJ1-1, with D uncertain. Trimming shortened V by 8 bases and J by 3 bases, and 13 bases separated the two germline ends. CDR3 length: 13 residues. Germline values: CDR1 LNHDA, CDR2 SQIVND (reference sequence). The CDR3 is CASAWTEDTEAFF. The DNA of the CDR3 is TGTGCCAGTGCCTGGACTGAGGACACTGAAGCTTTCTTT.

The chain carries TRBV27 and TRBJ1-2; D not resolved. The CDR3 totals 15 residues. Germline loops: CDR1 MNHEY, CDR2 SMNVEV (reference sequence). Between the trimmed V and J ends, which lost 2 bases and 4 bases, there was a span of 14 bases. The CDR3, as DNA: TGTGCCAGCAGTTTAAAAATGGGGAGTCCCTATGGCTACACCTTC. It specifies CASSLKMGSPYGYTF.

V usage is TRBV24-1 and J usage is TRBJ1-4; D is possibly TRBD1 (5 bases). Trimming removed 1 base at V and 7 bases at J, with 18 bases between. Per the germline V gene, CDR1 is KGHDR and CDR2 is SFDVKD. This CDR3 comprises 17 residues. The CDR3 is CATSDLPAGRSGEKLFF. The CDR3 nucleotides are TGTGCCACCAGTGATTTACCCGCAGGGCGCAGTGGTGAAAAACTGTTTTTT.

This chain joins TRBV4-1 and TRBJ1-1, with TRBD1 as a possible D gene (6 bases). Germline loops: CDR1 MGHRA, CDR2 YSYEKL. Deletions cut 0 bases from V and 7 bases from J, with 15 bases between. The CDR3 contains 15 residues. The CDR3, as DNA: TGCGCCAGCAGCCAAGATTGGCGCGAGGGGGTTGAAGCTTTCTTT. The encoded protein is CASSQDWREGVEAFF.

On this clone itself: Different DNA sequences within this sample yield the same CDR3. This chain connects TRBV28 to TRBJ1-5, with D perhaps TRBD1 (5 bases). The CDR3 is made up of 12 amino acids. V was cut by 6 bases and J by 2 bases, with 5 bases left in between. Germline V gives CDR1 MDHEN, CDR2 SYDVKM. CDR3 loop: CASRQGNQPQHF. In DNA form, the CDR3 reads TGTGCCAGCAGACAGGGCAATCAGCCCCAGCATTTT.

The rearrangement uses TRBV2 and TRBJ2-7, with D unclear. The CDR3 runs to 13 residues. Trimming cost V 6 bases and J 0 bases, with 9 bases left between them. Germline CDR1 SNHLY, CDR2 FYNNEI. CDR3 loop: CASRSPSSYEQYF. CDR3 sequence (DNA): TGTGCCAGCAGGAGTCCAAGCTCCTACGAGCAGTACTTC.